The 32 T cell receptor beta chains below all came from one sample that was sequenced in a study of T cells in Graves' hyperthyroidism and ophthalmopathy (dated by TCRdb to between 2018 and 2021). Library preparation employed multiplex PCR. The sequencing machine was an Illumina HiSeq 2000. Amplification of TCR beta CDR3 regions was carried out from RNA transcripts. The first round of RT-PCR for the TCR CDR3 was performed with the HTBI primer set and the Qiagen OneStep RT-PCR kit. The public reads were reprocessed in TCRdb via fastp at Q25 and MiXCR, keeping in-frame beta chains. Rows are combined by CDR3 protein, so each entry shows the most common genes and DNA. Across this sample there are a few hundred thousand distinct CDR3 sequences, with about an eighth seen only once. The ten largest clones represent 5.3% of the sample. Sequencing was carried out using blood. Receptors were obtained from a woman aged 18-29 years with Graves' hyperthyroidism.

This clonotype was recorded many times. The V gene is TRBV7-2, the J gene TRBJ2-1; 8 bases align to TRBD1. The V gene's germline CDR1 is SGHTA and CDR2 FQGNSA. This CDR3 is built from 15 residues. V was pared by 5 bases and J by 3 bases, with 6 bases of the junction left unmatched. CDR3 sequence: CASSGYGQGYNEQFF. The CDR3, as DNA: TGTGCCAGCAGCGGATACGGACAGGGCTACAATGAGCAGTTCTTC. The full variable domain, rest sourced from reference TRBV7-2 and TRBJ2-1, is GAGVSQSPSNKVTEKGKDVELRCDPISGHTALYWYRQSLGQGLEFLIYFQGNSAPDKSGLPSDRFSAERTGGSVSTLTIQRTQQEDSAVYLCASSGYGQGYNEQFFGPGTRLTVL.

Many counts were recorded for this clonotype. The chain employs TRBV2 and TRBJ2-5; 11 positions match TRBD1. Looked up from germline, CDR1 is SNHLY and CDR2 is FYNNEI. V dropped 6 bases and J dropped 4; count of bases not matched to a gene: 4. The CDR3 extends over 14 amino acids. CDR3 sequence: CASRRGQGVETQYF. CDR3 DNA: TGTGCCAGCAGGCGGGGACAGGGGGTAGAGACCCAGTACTTC.

This clonotype was seen a few times. The V call is TRBV9, the J call TRBJ2-7; no reliable D call. The CDR3 is 12 amino acids. Looked up from germline, CDR1 is SGDLS and CDR2 is YYNGEE. V lost 0 bases to trimming and J lost 4 bases, with 5 bases between them. The CDR3 sequence is CASSVDEYEQYF. The CDR3 bases are TGTGCCAGCAGCGTAGACGAATACGAGCAGTACTTC.

This clonotype was picked up many times. V usage is TRBV5-1 and J usage is TRBJ2-7; D gene unclear. Germline loops: CDR1 SGHRS, CDR2 YFSETQ. This CDR3 has 14 amino acids. The V and J ends lost 0 bases and 3 bases respectively, with 10 bases between them. The CDR3: CASSLVGGFYEQYF. In DNA form, the CDR3 reads TGCGCCAGCAGCTTGGTGGGCGGATTCTACGAGCAGTACTTC.

This clonotype was picked up a small number of times. This chain uses TRBV6-2 or TRBV6-3 with TRBJ2-2, with TRBD1 matching over 8 bases. The trim removed 6 bases at V and 3 bases at J, leaving 6 bases unmatched. The CDR3 is 15 residues long. CDR1 and CDR2 (germline): MNHEY, SVGEGT. The DNA of the CDR3 is TGTGCCAGCAGGCCGGGACAGGAGTACACCGGGGAGCTGTTTTTT. Its translation is CASRPGQEYTGELFF.

This clonotype was seen more than once but under ten times. The chain carries TRBV18 and TRBJ1-4, with D unresolved. V lost 1 base and J 5 bases, leaving 17 bases between the germline ends. The V gene's germline CDR1 is KGHSH and CDR2 LQKENI. CDR3 length: 17 amino acids. CDR3 nucleotides: TGTGCCAGCTCACCACTCGAAGGGCAAACGTCGAATGAAAAACTGTTTTTT. It yields the protein CASSPLEGQTSNEKLFF.

This clonotype was seen ten or more times. The gene calls are TRBV5-5 and TRBJ2-5, with D tentatively TRBD1 (6 bases). The CDR3 is 14 amino acids. The V gene's germline CDR1 is SGHKS and CDR2 YYEKEE (reference sequence). Trimming left V 2 bases short and J 5 bases short, with 13 bases between. The CDR3 DNA reads as TGTGCCAGCAGCTTCATCTGGGGGCCCGAGACCCAGTACTTC. Residues: CASSFIWGPETQYF.

The V and J genes are TRBV5-1 and TRBJ2-2; no reliable D call. Germline CDR1 is SGHRS and CDR2 is YFSETQ. The CDR3 is 13 amino acids. The germline V and J ends were trimmed by 3 bases and 3 bases, with 6 bases remaining between them. CDR3 DNA sequence: TGCGCCAGCAGCTCCCCGGACACCGGGGAGCTGTTTTTT. This gives the protein CASSSPDTGELFF.

This clonotype was detected only a few times. The CDR3 loop reads CASSQVPAGTEAFF. CDR3 DNA: TGTGCCAGCAGCCAAGTTCCGGCGGGCACTGAAGCTTTCTTT. The chain combines TRBV4-2 with TRBJ1-1; D gene unclear. Trimming removed 1 base at V and 4 bases at J, with 10 bases between. Germline CDR1 LGHNA, CDR2 YNFKEQ. The CDR3 totals 14 residues.

At least ten counts were recorded for this clonotype. The chain carries TRBV12-3 or TRBV12-4 and TRBJ1-3; TRBD1 matches 8 bases. With V trimmed by 5 bases and J by 3 bases, 6 bases remained unmatched. The CDR3 is made up of 15 amino acids. The CDR3: CASSAYTGGGNTIYF. The CDR3 DNA sequence: TGTGCCAGCAGTGCCTACACAGGGGGTGGAAACACCATATATTTT.

The table lists this clonotype with a few counts. V is TRBV30 and J is TRBJ2-6; maybe TRBD1 (5 bases). V lost 7 bases and J 0 bases, leaving 19 bases between the germline ends. The CDR3 contains 17 residues. The V gene's germline CDR1 is GTSNPN and CDR2 SVGIG (reference sequence). The CDR3 region is CAFLRTGPSSGANVLTF. The DNA of the CDR3 is TGTGCCTTCCTGAGAACAGGTCCTAGCTCTGGGGCCAACGTCCTGACTTTC.

This clonotype was detected only once. V and J are TRBV6-1 and TRBJ2-3; no definite D call. The germline V gene has CDR1 MNHNS and CDR2 SASEGT. CDR3 length: 12 residues. Trimming removed 2 bases at V and 11 bases at J, with 11 bases between. The chain's CDR3 is CASSERLVRQYF. The CDR3 DNA is TGTGCCAGCAGTGAAAGGCTAGTGAGGCAGTATTTT.

Only one count was recorded for this clonotype. This chain joins TRBV4-2 and TRBJ2-7; 7 bases are a match to TRBD1. CDR3 size: 14 residues. V was pared by 4 bases and J by 5 bases, with 8 bases of the junction left unmatched. The germline V gene has CDR1 LGHNA and CDR2 YNFKEQ. This CDR3 is CASSPDATGHEQYF. The CDR3 bases are TGTGCCAGCAGCCCAGATGCGACAGGGCACGAGCAGTACTTC.

The table lists this clonotype with many counts. The chain recombines TRBV30 with TRBJ1-3; D gene unclear. V dropped 3 bases and J dropped 0 bases, with 6 bases sitting between them. This CDR3 spans 13 amino acids. The germline gives CDR1 GTSNPN, CDR2 SVGIG (reference sequence). The CDR3 is CAWSYSSGNTIYF. The CDR3 region has the DNA TGTGCCTGGAGCTACAGCTCTGGAAACACCATATATTTT.

The chain links TRBV12-3 or TRBV12-4 to TRBJ2-1, with 9 bases lining up with TRBD2. The J segment lost 3 bases and the V segment lost 6 bases, leaving 12 bases of the junction unmatched. This CDR3 is built from 17 residues. CDR3 region: CASRRGLAGAFYNEQFF. The CDR3 region has the DNA TGTGCCAGCAGACGGGGGTTAGCGGGAGCTTTCTACAATGAGCAGTTCTTC.

This clonotype was seen repeatedly, ten times or more. The J gene is TRBJ2-2, the V gene TRBV20-1, with D perhaps matching TRBD2 (6 bases). The CDR3 has 16 amino acids. Trimming cost V 1 base and J 0 bases, with 12 bases left between them. The germline CDR1 and CDR2 sequences are DFQATT and SNEGSKA (reference sequence). As DNA, the CDR3 is TGCAGTGCTAGAGTTAGCGGACACACGAACACCGGGGAGCTGTTTTTT. It yields the protein CSARVSGHTNTGELFF.

This clonotype was seen only a few times. The chain uses TRBV19 and TRBJ1-5; 10 bases are shared with TRBD1. Trimming removed 5 bases from V and 0 bases from J; junction bases left unmatched: 7. The CDR3 totals 17 residues. Germline CDR1 and CDR2: LNHDA and SQIVND (reference sequence). CDR3 sequence (DNA): TGTGCCAGTAGTCGGGACAGGGGATCGGGTAGCAATCAGCCCCAGCATTTT. Protein: CASSRDRGSGSNQPQHF.

This clonotype was counted ten times or more. The rearrangement uses TRBV27 and TRBJ2-5; D gene uncertain. The V end was cut by 7 bases, the J end by 0 bases, with 9 bases between. The CDR3 runs 13 residues. CDR1 and CDR2 (germline): MNHEY, SMNVEV (reference sequence). The CDR3 DNA is TGTGCCAGCAACGGACGGAACCAAGAGACCCAGTACTTC. This encodes CASNGRNQETQYF.

Note on this clonotype: A junction end diverges from the germline sequence, so it may reflect a read error. This rearrangement joins TRBV5-1 to TRBJ2-1, with 8 bases that match TRBD1. The length of the CDR3 is 15 residues. Germline V gene sequence: CDR1 SGHRS, CDR2 YFSETQ. For the CDR3, the DNA is TGTGCCAGCAGCTTAGAACCAGGGGGCTGGGATGAGCAGTTCTTC. It translates to CASSLEPGGWDEQFF.

This clonotype showed up many times. The chain joins TRBV11-1 to TRBJ1-1, with TRBD1 as a possible D gene (5 bases). The CDR3 has 13 residues. With 2 bases removed from V and 5 bases from J, the gap between germline ends came to 9 bases. Looked up from germline, CDR1 is SGHAT and CDR2 is FQDESV (reference sequence). Here the CDR3 DNA reads TGTGCCAGCAGCTTATTGGCAGGGACTGAAGCTTTCTTT. It codes for CASSLLAGTEAFF. Drawing the rest from reference TRBV11-1 and TRBJ1-1, the complete variable domain is EAEVAQSPRYKITEKSQAVAFWCDPISGHATLYWYRQILGQGPELLVQFQDESVVDDSQLPKDRFSAERLKGVDSTLKIQPAELGDSAMYLCASSLLAGTEAFFGQGTRLTVV.

This clonotype showed up many times. The chain carries TRBV12-3 or TRBV12-4 and TRBJ1-4; no reliable D call. Trimming pared 6 bases from V and 2 bases from J, leaving 7 bases between. The CDR3 spans 13 residues. In nucleotides, the CDR3 is TGTGCCAGCAGATGGAATACTAATGAAAAACTGTTTTTT. Residues: CASRWNTNEKLFF.

This clonotype was seen ten or more times. The V call is TRBV7-2, the J call TRBJ2-7; D gene ambiguous. V was pared by 0 bases and J by 2 bases, with 8 bases between. This CDR3 region has 14 residues. Per germline, CDR1 SGHTA and CDR2 FQGNSA. The CDR3 protein is CASSLAALTYEQYF. CDR3 nucleotides: TGTGCCAGCAGCTTAGCGGCTCTAACCTACGAGCAGTACTTC. The full variable domain, its missing parts supplied by reference TRBV7-2 and TRBJ2-7, is GAGVSQSPSNKVTEKGKDVELRCDPISGHTALYWYRQSLGQGLEFLIYFQGNSAPDKSGLPSDRFSAERTGGSVSTLTIQRTQQEDSAVYLCASSLAALTYEQYFGPGTRLTVT.

Ten or more counts support this clonotype. This CDR3 reads CASSLRQANTGELFF. The CDR3 coding sequence is TGTGCCAGCAGCCTCAGACAGGCGAACACCGGGGAGCTGTTTTTT. The rearrangement uses TRBV12-3 or TRBV12-4 and TRBJ2-2; D is possibly TRBD1 (6 bases). The V gene lost 6 bases and the J gene lost 0 bases, with 11 bases spanning the gap. The CDR3 length is 15 residues.

In this sample, this clonotype turned up a few times. The chain recombines TRBV9 with TRBJ2-5; TRBD1 aligns across 8 bases. Trimming at V came to 0 bases and at J to 4 bases, leaving 11 bases not matched to a gene. Germline lookup yields CDR1 SGDLS and CDR2 YYNGEE. The CDR3 length is 17 residues. Written as DNA, the CDR3 is TGTGCCAGCAGCGTAGGTCAGGGGGCGACAGGGCGAGAGACCCAGTACTTC. This encodes CASSVGQGATGRETQYF.

The chain has TRBV6-6 and TRBJ1-1, with 7 positions matching TRBD1. Per the germline V gene, CDR1 is MNHNY and CDR2 is SVGAGI (reference sequence). V shed 0 bases, J shed 1 base, and the junction held 2 bases outside the gene matches. CDR3 length: 15 residues. The CDR3 nucleotides read TGTGCCAGCAGTTACTCGGGACAGCCGAACACTGAAGCTTTCTTT. Its translation: CASSYSGQPNTEAFF.

This clonotype was observed a few times. The chain is built from TRBV7-9 and TRBJ1-2, with unresolved D. The CDR3 covers 18 residues. Trimming removed 4 bases from V and 0 bases from J, with 21 bases in between. In germline, CDR1 is SEHNR, CDR2 FQNEAQ (reference sequence). In DNA, the CDR3 is TGTGCCAGCAGCTCCTCCTGGGCTGTCGGGCTTTCTAACTATGGCTACACCTTC. As protein: CASSSSWAVGLSNYGYTF.

The rearrangement links TRBV9 to TRBJ2-5; possibly TRBD2 for D (5 bases). Looked up from germline, CDR1 is SGDLS and CDR2 is YYNGEE. Trimming pared 0 bases from V and 5 bases from J, leaving 17 bases between. The CDR3 length is 16 residues. CDR3 DNA: TGTGCCAGCAGCGTAGCCGGACTCCACTCGGGGGAGACCCAGTACTTC. Translation gives CASSVAGLHSGETQYF.

This clonotype was counted only a few times. The chain is built from TRBV18 and TRBJ1-1; 7 bases are shared with TRBD1. The CDR3 has 17 amino acids. Germline V gives CDR1 KGHSH, CDR2 LQKENI. V was clipped by 6 bases and J by 1 base; unmatched bases: 14. As DNA, the CDR3 is TGTGCCAGCTCCTCCCCCGGGGGACAGACGCCGAACACTGAAGCTTTCTTT. This encodes CASSSPGGQTPNTEAFF.

CDR3 protein: CASSLEAGTGVGDTQYF. In DNA form, the CDR3 reads TGTGCCAGCAGCTTAGAGGCCGGGACAGGGGTTGGAGATACGCAGTATTTT. The rearrangement links TRBV11-2 to TRBJ2-3, with 10 bases identical to TRBD1. Looked up from germline, CDR1 is SGHAT and CDR2 is FQNNGV. V shed 0 bases and J 5 bases; nucleotides not matched to a gene: 8. The CDR3 is 17 amino acids.

In its sample, this clonotype was seen many times. The rearrangement uses TRBV7-9 and TRBJ2-7, with 9 bases identical to TRBD2. From germline, CDR1 is SEHNR and CDR2 FQNEAQ (reference sequence). The CDR3 extends over 15 amino acids. The V and J ends lost 5 bases and 2 bases, in that order; junction bases with no gene match: 7. The CDR3 DNA is TGTGCCAGCAGCCCTACGACTAGCGGACCCTACGAGCAGTACTTC. Its translation is CASSPTTSGPYEQYF.

In this sample, this clonotype turned up many times. The rearrangement links TRBV5-1 to TRBJ2-2, with D possibly being TRBD2 (6 bases). This CDR3 is built from 14 residues. V lost 4 bases, J lost 4 bases, and 11 bases lay in between. CDR1 SGHRS and CDR2 YFSETQ come from the germline V gene. CDR3 in DNA: TGCGCCAGCAGCCCGGACGGGGGCACCGGGGAGCTGTTTTTT. Translating it yields CASSPDGGTGELFF.

This clonotype was seen a handful of times. This chain connects TRBV20-1 to TRBJ2-2; TRBD2 might be the D (5 bases). Trimming took 4 bases from V and 3 from J, leaving 9 bases between them. This CDR3 has 13 residues. Germline V CDR1 and CDR2: DFQATT, SNEGSKA (reference sequence). CDR3 nucleotide sequence: TGCAGTGCTACCGAACTAGACACCGGGGAGCTGTTTTTT. Translating it yields CSATELDTGELFF.